The 10 T cell receptor beta chains below were found in one sample sequenced in a study of T cell responses to AZD1222 COVID-19 vaccine. TCRdb's copy holds only in-frame clones and misses some; the assay was immunoSEQ multiplex PCR. The sample includes 80,000 to 90,000 clones, about nine tenths seen only once; the top ten take approximately 2.1%. Sample: peripheral blood, taken on day 0 of AZD1222 vaccination. These receptors were collected from an adult in good health.

This chain joins TRBV7-2 and TRBJ1-4; 7 nucleotides align to TRBD1. The germline gives CDR1 SGHTA, CDR2 FQGNSA. Unmatched junction bases numbered 11, after V lost 4 bases and J lost 6 bases. The CDR3 runs 16 residues. CDR3 protein: CASSSRGALADEKLFF. DNA of the CDR3: TGTGCCAGCAGCTCCAGGGGGGCCCTTGCGGATGAAAAACTGTTTTTT.

The chain recombines TRBV5-1 with TRBJ2-2; 7 bases are shared with TRBD2. Germline lookup yields CDR1 SGHRS and CDR2 YFSETQ. The CDR3 runs 15 residues. V lost 4 bases and J lost 4; bases outside the gene matches: 7. DNA of the CDR3: TGCGCCAGCAGCGCAGTAGCGGGCGTCACCGGGGAGCTGTTTTTT. Its translation: CASSAVAGVTGELFF.

This chain links TRBV6-5 with TRBJ1-2, with TRBD1 matching over 7 bases. This CDR3 has 13 residues. V gave up 7 bases and J gave up 2 bases; unmatched junction bases: 4. CDR1 and CDR2 (germline): MNHEY, SVGAGI. CDR3 bases: TGTGCCAGCAAACAGACAGGGAACTATGGCTACACCTTC. It specifies CASKQTGNYGYTF.

The V gene is TRBV10-2, the J gene TRBJ2-7; D remains unclear. This CDR3 region has 12 residues. V was shortened by 5 bases and J by 6 bases, with 11 bases between the two germline ends. From germline, CDR1 is WSHSY and CDR2 SAAADI. Here the CDR3 reads CASSLQSIEQYF. As DNA, the CDR3 is TGCGCCAGCAGTCTACAAAGCATCGAGCAGTACTTC.

The chain joins TRBV9 to TRBJ1-2; no firm D call. The CDR3 loop spans 15 amino acids. V lost 0 bases, J lost 4 bases, and 13 bases lay in between. Germline V CDR1 and CDR2: SGDLS, YYNGEE. The CDR3 DNA reads as TGTGCCAGCAGCGTAGCTTCATCTATGGGCTATGGCTACACCTTC. It yields the protein CASSVASSMGYGYTF.

The CDR3 is CASSQEGRGTGNEQFF. CDR3 nucleotide sequence: TGCGCCAGCAGCCAAGAGGGGCGCGGGACAGGGAATGAGCAGTTCTTC. The chain joins TRBV4-3 to TRBJ2-1, with 9 positions matching TRBD1. V dropped 0 bases and J dropped 7; count of bases not matched to a gene: 7. The CDR3 runs 16 residues. Germline V lookup: CDR1 LGHNA, CDR2 YSLEER.

The rearrangement links TRBV6-2 or TRBV6-3 to TRBJ2-1, with TRBD2 matching 9 bases. The CDR3 length is 16 residues. J gave up 0 bases and V 4 bases, and 4 bases lay outside the gene matches. Germline V gene sequence: CDR1 MNHEY, CDR2 SVGEGT. CDR3 DNA: TGTGCCAGCAGTTCAGTAGCGGGGGACTCCTACAATGAGCAGTTCTTC. Protein sequence: CASSSVAGDSYNEQFF.

The chain couples TRBV2 to TRBJ1-4; TRBD1 aligns across 8 bases. The CDR3 length is 16 residues. Germline CDR1 SNHLY, CDR2 FYNNEI. With V trimmed by 8 bases and J by 4 bases, 12 bases remained unmatched. Here the CDR3 DNA reads TGTGCCAGCCGGGCGGACGGGACAGGCCTTAATGAAAAACTGTTTTTT. The encoded protein is CASRADGTGLNEKLFF.

The chain's CDR3 is CASSPRQGPGTEAFF. CDR3 coding DNA: TGTGCCAGCTCACCACGTCAGGGTCCGGGCACTGAAGCTTTCTTT. The chain recombines TRBV18 with TRBJ1-1, with D possibly TRBD1 on 5 matching bases. Germline V gene lookup returns CDR1 KGHSH and CDR2 LQKENI. V lost 1 base to trimming and J lost 4 bases, with 13 bases between them. The CDR3 is 15 amino acids.

This chain links TRBV6-5 with TRBJ1-2, with a weak D call TRBD1 (6 bases). V lost 0 bases and J 4 bases, leaving 12 bases between the germline ends. There are 15 residues in the CDR3. CDR1 and CDR2 (germline): MNHEY, SVGAGI. CDR3 loop: CASSYSYRAAYGYTF. The CDR3 nucleotides read TGTGCCAGCAGTTACTCCTACAGGGCTGCCTATGGCTACACCTTC.